Each of the 30 T cell receptor beta chains below was sequenced from the same sample in a study of human T cells and chemical hapten exposure. One entry per CDR3 protein results from TCRdb running MiXCR on the RACE reads. The table shows tens of thousands of distinct CDR3 sequences, with approximately 11% occurring only once. Stated time point: patch test 3, about 24 weeks after DPC sensitization. Treatment here: therapeutic diphenylcyclopropenone sensitization with weekly scalp DPC. The sample here was whole blood, taken in connection with sensitization to the hapten diphenylcyclopropenone (DPC). Receptors were obtained from a woman aged 45-65 years with alopecia areata. Some clones in this sample may be carry-over from other donors' samples.

This clonotype showed up just a few times. The genes are TRBV24-1 and TRBJ2-6, with a weak D call TRBD2 (6 bases). Germline values: CDR1 KGHDR, CDR2 SFDVKD. The CDR3 covers 17 residues. V lost 3 bases, J lost 0 bases, and 11 bases lay in between. CDR3 amino acids: CATSDPPGLSGANVLTF. Here the CDR3 DNA reads TGTGCCACCAGTGATCCACCGGGACTCTCTGGGGCCAACGTCCTGACTTTC.

Ten or more counts support this clonotype. The rearrangement links TRBV4-2 to TRBJ2-7, with D perhaps TRBD1 or TRBD2 (5 bases each). This CDR3 contains 15 residues. Looked up from germline, CDR1 is LGHNA and CDR2 is YNFKEQ. V shed 5 bases and J shed 2 bases, with 16 bases lying between them. The CDR3 loop reads CASSGRDLKPYEQYF. The CDR3 region has the DNA TGTGCCAGCAGCGGCCGGGACCTAAAACCCTACGAGCAGTACTTC.

This clonotype was seen at least ten times. The V gene is TRBV27, the J gene TRBJ2-7; 9 bases agree with TRBD1. The CDR3 contains 15 residues. Per the germline V gene, CDR1 is MNHEY and CDR2 is SMNVEV (reference sequence). The V and J ends lost 4 bases and 13 bases, in that order; junction bases with no gene match: 17. The CDR3 DNA reads as TGTGCCAGCAGTTCTTGGGACAGGGACGGACCGGGAACCTACTTC. Translated: CASSSWDRDGPGTYF.

This clonotype appeared a few times. V and J are TRBV9 and TRBJ2-1; D possibly matches TRBD1 or TRBD2 (5 bases each). Trimming removed 0 bases at V and 11 bases at J, with 18 bases between. The CDR3 contains 15 residues. The V gene's germline CDR1 is SGDLS and CDR2 YYNGEE. The CDR3, as DNA: TGTGCCAGCAGCGTAGCAACTAGTGGACATTTACAGCAGTTCTTC. Translated: CASSVATSGHLQQFF.

This sequence joins TRBV28 and TRBJ1-1, with a weak D call TRBD1 (6 bases). The germline V gene has CDR1 MDHEN and CDR2 SYDVKM. Between the trimmed V and J ends, which lost 5 bases and 6 bases, there was a span of 10 bases. The CDR3 is 12 residues long. The DNA of the CDR3 is TGTGCCAGCAGTCAAAGACAGGCTGAAGCTTTCTTT. It yields the protein CASSQRQAEAFF.

V gene TRBV29-1 combines with J gene TRBJ2-7, with D possibly matching TRBD2 (6 bases). In germline, CDR1 is SQVTM, CDR2 ANQGSEA. CDR3 length equals 13 residues. Deletions cut 7 bases from V and 0 bases from J, with 13 bases between. The CDR3 protein is CSGKGLDSYEQYF. CDR3 nucleotides: TGCAGCGGGAAGGGACTCGACTCCTACGAGCAGTACTTC.

This clonotype has a count of ten or more. The chain uses TRBV28 and TRBJ2-5; D not certain. Trimming stripped 4 bases from V and 5 bases from J, with 14 bases between. The CDR3 is 14 amino acids. Germline CDR1 is MDHEN and CDR2 is SYDVKM. The CDR3 protein is CASSSPPRMETQYF. In DNA, the CDR3 is TGTGCCAGCAGTTCCCCCCCCCGGATGGAGACCCAGTACTTC.

The rearrangement links TRBV28 to TRBJ1-2, with TRBD1 matching over 9 bases. Germline CDR1 is MDHEN and CDR2 is SYDVKM. The V segment lost 6 bases and the J segment 4 bases; nucleotides outside the gene matches: 6. This CDR3 is built from 14 residues. The CDR3 DNA is TGTGCCAGCAGGTCCGGACAGGGGTTCTATGGCTACACCTTC. This codes for CASRSGQGFYGYTF.

The V call is TRBV7-3, the J call TRBJ2-7; D is perhaps TRBD1 (6 bases). CDR3 length: 13 residues. V dropped 5 bases and J dropped 4 bases, with 12 bases sitting between them. Germline V CDR1 and CDR2: SGHTA, FQGTGA. The CDR3 here is CASSPSQGYEQYF. CDR3 bases: TGTGCCAGCAGCCCCTCACAGGGTTACGAGCAGTACTTC.

This clonotype was detected only a few times. The chain recombines TRBV5-1 with TRBJ2-7; TRBD2 agrees at 11 bases. The V and J ends lost 0 bases and 6 bases, in that order; junction bases with no gene match: 11. CDR1 and CDR2 from the germline V gene are SGHRS and YFSETQ. CDR3 length: 17 amino acids. This CDR3 is CASSLGYSGRAEGEQYF. DNA of the CDR3: TGCGCCAGCAGCTTGGGGTATAGCGGGAGGGCCGAAGGCGAGCAGTACTTC.

This clonotype was seen many times. The chain employs TRBV20-1 and TRBJ2-7; TRBD2 is a possible D gene (5 bases). The germline gives CDR1 DFQATT, CDR2 SNEGSKA (reference sequence). The CDR3 is 16 amino acids. V lost 1 base and J lost 0, with 16 bases in between. CDR3 in amino acids: CSARGGLGLSSYEQYF. The CDR3, as DNA: TGCAGTGCTAGAGGAGGGCTTGGATTAAGCTCCTACGAGCAGTACTTC.

This clonotype was detected ten times or more. This chain uses TRBV3-1 with TRBJ1-1, with D uncertain. This CDR3 has 12 amino acids. Germline V CDR1 and CDR2: LGHDT, YNNKEL (reference sequence). Trimming shortened V by 3 bases and J by 5 bases, and 7 bases separated the two germline ends. The CDR3: CASSHTGTEAFF. The CDR3 coding sequence is TGTGCCAGCAGCCATACGGGAACTGAAGCTTTCTTT. Full variable domain (remainder filled in from reference TRBV3-1 and TRBJ1-1): DTAVSQTPKYLVTQMGNDKSIKCEQNLGHDTMYWYKQDSKKFLKIMFSYNNKELIINETVPNRFSPKSPDKAHLNLHINSLELGDSAVYFCASSHTGTEAFFGQGTRLTVV.

This chain links TRBV11-2 with TRBJ2-5; 7 nucleotides match TRBD1. The CDR3 has 14 residues. With V trimmed by 5 bases and J by 0 bases, 3 bases remained unmatched. Looked up from germline, CDR1 is SGHAT and CDR2 is FQNNGV. CDR3 residues: CASSRDRDQETQYF. The CDR3 nucleotides are TGTGCCAGCAGCCGGGACAGAGACCAAGAGACCCAGTACTTC.

A few counts support this clonotype. This chain connects TRBV6-6 to TRBJ1-6; D not resolved. CDR1 is MNHNY, CDR2 SVGAGI, per germline (reference sequence). The CDR3 totals 15 residues. V lost 6 bases to trimming and J lost 7 bases, with 16 bases between them. CDR3 in amino acids: CASSTTGATNSPLHF. DNA of the CDR3: TGTGCCAGCAGCACCACCGGAGCCACGAATTCACCCCTCCACTTT.

This clonotype was seen ten or more times. The rearrangement links TRBV7-9 to TRBJ1-1; D is uncertain. From germline, CDR1 is SEHNR and CDR2 FQNEAQ (reference sequence). V was trimmed by 5 bases and J by 1 base, leaving 11 bases between them. The CDR3 length is 14 residues. The CDR3 loop reads CASSEQRPNTEAFF. In DNA, the CDR3 is TGTGCCAGCAGCGAGCAGAGACCGAACACTGAAGCTTTCTTT.

The chain joins TRBV29-1 to TRBJ2-1; D may match TRBD1 or TRBD2 (5 bases each). The CDR3 loop spans 12 amino acids. V lost 4 bases to trimming and J lost 10 bases, with 14 bases between them. The V gene's germline CDR1 is SQVTM and CDR2 ANQGSEA. The CDR3 region is CSVGGPLREQFF. CDR3 in DNA: TGCAGCGTTGGGGGACCCCTAAGGGAGCAGTTCTTC.

Ten or more counts support this clonotype. The chain has TRBV20-1 and TRBJ2-1; no firm D call. V shed 6 bases and J shed 2 bases, with 14 bases lying between them. There are 14 residues in the CDR3. Germline loops: CDR1 DFQATT, CDR2 SNEGSKA (reference sequence). CDR3: CSARLPKAYNEQFF. The CDR3 DNA reads TGCAGTGCCCGGCTACCTAAAGCCTACAATGAGCAGTTCTTC.

The chain is built from TRBV10-3 and TRBJ2-5, with D possibly called TRBD1 or TRBD2 (5 bases each). Trimming took 4 bases from V and 1 from J, leaving 7 bases between them. Germline values: CDR1 ENHRY, CDR2 SYGVKD. The length of the CDR3 is 13 residues. For the CDR3, the DNA is TGTGCCATCAGTGCCGGGACCCAAGAGACCCAGTACTTC. Encoded protein: CAISAGTQETQYF.

This clonotype came up many times. The chain has TRBV25-1 and TRBJ1-4, with D tentatively TRBD1 (6 bases). V dropped 6 bases and J dropped 8 bases, with 13 bases sitting between them. Germline CDR1 and CDR2: MGHDK and SYGVNS. This CDR3 spans 13 amino acids. This CDR3 reads CASRNRDGEKLFF. CDR3 sequence (DNA): TGTGCCAGCAGAAACAGGGACGGAGAAAAACTGTTTTTT.

This clonotype was counted a few times. The rearrangement links TRBV11-1 to TRBJ2-1; a possible D gene is TRBD1 (5 bases). This CDR3 region has 15 residues. Germline V lookup: CDR1 SGHAT, CDR2 FQDESV (reference sequence). The V and J ends lost 3 bases and 0 bases respectively, with 9 bases between them. CDR3 sequence (DNA): TGTGCCAGCAGCTTCGGCAGGGCCTCCTACAATGAGCAGTTCTTC. Translating it yields CASSFGRASYNEQFF.

Many counts were recorded for this clonotype. This rearrangement joins TRBV19 to TRBJ1-2; no reliable D call. This CDR3 has 14 residues. Per the germline V gene, CDR1 is LNHDA and CDR2 is SQIVND (reference sequence). Trimming left V 9 bases short and J 0 bases short, with 14 bases between. The CDR3 DNA is TGTGCCAGCACCCTAGGCCTAGCTAACTATGGCTACACCTTC. Its translation: CASTLGLANYGYTF.

This clonotype was picked up many times. V usage is TRBV9 and J usage is TRBJ2-5, with 11 bases matching TRBD2. The V segment lost 2 bases and the J segment 5 bases; nucleotides outside the gene matches: 5. Germline V gene lookup returns CDR1 SGDLS and CDR2 YYNGEE. The CDR3 runs to 15 residues. This chain's CDR3 is CASSVQASGRETQYF. In DNA form, the CDR3 reads TGTGCCAGCAGCGTCCAGGCTAGCGGGAGGGAGACCCAGTACTTC.

This clonotype has a handful of counts. The chain combines TRBV12-3 or TRBV12-4 with TRBJ1-3; the D is unclear. V was cut by 1 base and J by 6 bases, with 4 bases left in between. The CDR3 extends over 12 amino acids. The CDR3 loop reads CASSLGANTIYF. The CDR3 coding sequence is TGTGCCAGCAGTTTAGGCGCAAACACCATATATTTT.

This clonotype was picked up a small number of times. V usage is TRBV29-1 and J usage is TRBJ2-7; maybe TRBD2 (5 bases). Per germline, CDR1 SQVTM and CDR2 ANQGSEA. V was cut by 5 bases and J by 6 bases, with 14 bases left in between. The CDR3 has 12 residues. The CDR3 here is CSVLVRGSEQYF. In DNA, the CDR3 is TGCAGCGTTCTCGTCCGGGGATCCGAGCAGTACTTC.

The J gene is TRBJ1-6, the V gene TRBV6-6; D possibly corresponds to TRBD1 (5 bases). Germline assignment: CDR1 MNHNY and CDR2 SVGAGI (reference sequence). This CDR3 contains 15 residues. V was trimmed by 2 bases and J by 6 bases, leaving 11 bases between them. The CDR3, as DNA: TGTGCCAGCAGTTACCAGGCAGGGAGTAATTCACCCCTCCACTTT. Its protein is CASSYQAGSNSPLHF.

The chain is built from TRBV29-1 and TRBJ2-1; possible D gene TRBD2, 6 bases. This CDR3 comprises 17 residues. CDR1 is SQVTM, CDR2 ANQGSEA, per germline. V lost 2 bases, J lost 5 bases, and 22 bases lay in between. Written as DNA, the CDR3 is TGCAGCGTTGAAAGAGGTGGAGGGGCTAAATCTAACAATGAGCAGTTCTTC. Protein: CSVERGGGAKSNNEQFF.

This clonotype has a handful of counts. The rearrangement uses TRBV2 and TRBJ2-7; 8 nucleotides match TRBD1. The germline V gene encodes CDR1 SNHLY and CDR2 FYNNEI. This CDR3 contains 19 residues. V shed 1 base, J shed 6 bases, and the junction held 20 bases outside the gene matches. The chain's CDR3 is CASSEGRTGRVGKRAEQYF. For the CDR3, the DNA is TGTGCCAGCAGTGAAGGGAGGACAGGGAGAGTGGGAAAGAGAGCCGAGCAGTACTTC.

Many counts were recorded for this clonotype. The V gene is TRBV19, the J gene TRBJ1-5; D remains unclear. Germline CDR1 reads LNHDA; CDR2 reads SQIVND (reference sequence). The CDR3 is 12 residues long. The V end was cut by 5 bases, the J end by 5 bases, with 7 bases between. The CDR3 region is CASSESDQPQHF. CDR3 DNA sequence: TGTGCCAGTAGTGAGTCCGATCAGCCCCAGCATTTT.

The chain has TRBV18 and TRBJ2-5, with 11 bases aligning to TRBD2. The J segment lost 6 bases and the V segment lost 3 bases, leaving 12 bases of the junction unmatched. CDR3 length: 17 residues. Germline values: CDR1 KGHSH, CDR2 LQKENI. The CDR3 loop is CASSPPLAGASPKTQYF. CDR3 nucleotide sequence: TGTGCCAGCTCACCCCCACTAGCGGGAGCCAGCCCCAAGACCCAGTACTTC. Supplemented by reference TRBV18 and TRBJ2-5, the full variable domain reads NAGVMQNPRHLVRRRGQEARLRCSPMKGHSHVYWYRQLPEEGLKFMVYLQKENIIDESGMPKERFSAEFPKEGPSILRIQQVVRGDSAAYFCASSPPLAGASPKTQYFGPGTRLLVL.

This clonotype has more than one count but fewer than ten. V gene TRBV7-8 combines with J gene TRBJ2-2; D is undetermined. Germline V gene lookup returns CDR1 SGHVS and CDR2 FQNEAQ. The CDR3 extends over 14 amino acids. The V gene lost 5 bases and the J gene lost 4 bases, with 11 bases spanning the gap. The DNA of the CDR3 is TGTGCCAGCAGCCCCCGGCCCCGCACCGGGGAGCTGTTTTTT. Protein sequence: CASSPRPRTGELFF.